These 6 T cell receptor beta chains originate from one sample sequenced in a study of T cell clonality in common variable immunodeficiency. Study-wide results and caveats: In common variable immunodeficiency, TCR beta chains reportedly carried fewer deletions and N-nucleotide insertions.

Antigens of these TCRs are unknown. The protocol was immunoSEQ multiplex PCR, while the TCRdb copy is restricted to in-frame clones and leaves out a portion. The sample shows 11,000 to 15,000 clones, none of them appearing just once. Sequenced sample: peripheral blood mononuclear cells. The receptors were sampled from a human donor with common variable immunodeficiency.

To note about this clone: The CDR3 extends 3 residues past the end of the read, so its final part is completed from the germline J gene. The chain has TRBV19 and TRBJ1-5, with D uncertain. Germline V CDR1 and CDR2: LNHDA, SQIVND (reference sequence). Trimming took off 5 bases at V and 0 bases at J, with 8 bases between the two ends. CDR3 length: 14 amino acids. Partial CDR3 DNA: TGTGCCAGTAGTCAGAAATATAGCAATCAGCCC. Encoded protein: CASSQKYSNQP. In full, the CDR3 is CASSQKYSNQPQHF.

This clone was counted between two and nine times. The CDR3 goes on 3 residues after the read ends, and that part is filled in from the germline J gene. The chain uses TRBV7-9 and TRBJ2-3; tentatively, D is TRBD2 (5 bases). V gave up 5 bases and J gave up 4 bases, with 10 bases separating them. Germline V lookup: CDR1 SEHNR, CDR2 FQNEAQ (reference sequence). This CDR3 is 13 amino acids long. The CDR3 protein is CASSHTGADTQYF. The part of the CDR3 DNA that was read is TGTGCCAGCAGCCACACCGGGGCAGATACG.

On this clone itself: The read is 3 residues too short to cover the CDR3 end, so that end is filled in from the germline J gene. This chain uses TRBV30 with TRBJ1-1; possible D gene TRBD1, 6 bases. From germline, CDR1 is GTSNPN and CDR2 SVGIG (reference sequence). This CDR3 comprises 14 residues. Trimming left V 0 bases short and J 0 bases short, with 8 bases between. The CDR3 loop is CAWSVDRLNTEAFF. The covered CDR3 bases are TGTGCCTGGAGTGTTGACAGGTTGAACACTGAA.

This clone has just a few counts. CDR3: CASSIGSSGSYEQYF. Incomplete CDR3 DNA: TGTGCCAGTAGTATAGGATCTAGCGGTTCCTACGAG. V usage is TRBV19 and J usage is TRBJ2-7; 7 bases are a match to TRBD2. The read finishes 3 residues shy of the CDR3 end, and the germline J gene is used to complete it. The germline V gene has CDR1 LNHDA and CDR2 SQIVND (reference sequence). The junction had 4 bases not matched to a gene; V was cut back by 1 base and J by 1 base. The length of the CDR3 is 15 residues.

This clone was found a few times. The observed sequence ends 3 residues before the CDR3 terminus, with the missing tail filled in from the germline J gene. V gene TRBV7-2 combines with J gene TRBJ1-6; TRBD1 aligns across 7 bases. The CDR3 extends over 15 amino acids. Germline loops: CDR1 SGHTA, CDR2 FQGNSA. After removal of 6 bases from V and 9 bases from J, the junction contained 11 bases not matched to a gene. The CDR3 DNA, read in part, is TGTGCCAGCAGTCTCAGGGTTTCAGGGGGTTCACCC. Translating it yields CASSLRVSGGSP. The full CDR3 reads CASSLRVSGGSPLHF.

This chain's CDR3 is CASSPPGLSNTEAFF. The CDR3 DNA, read in part, is TGTGCCAGCAGCCCCCCAGGGTTGTCGAACACTGAA. The chain couples TRBV7-9 to TRBJ1-1; D possibly corresponds to TRBD1 (5 bases). The read halts 3 residues ahead of the CDR3 end, with the missing end drawn from the germline J gene. Germline V gene lookup returns CDR1 SEHNR and CDR2 FQNEAQ (reference sequence). The CDR3 length is 15 residues. Trimming removed 5 bases from V and 1 base from J, with 14 bases in between.